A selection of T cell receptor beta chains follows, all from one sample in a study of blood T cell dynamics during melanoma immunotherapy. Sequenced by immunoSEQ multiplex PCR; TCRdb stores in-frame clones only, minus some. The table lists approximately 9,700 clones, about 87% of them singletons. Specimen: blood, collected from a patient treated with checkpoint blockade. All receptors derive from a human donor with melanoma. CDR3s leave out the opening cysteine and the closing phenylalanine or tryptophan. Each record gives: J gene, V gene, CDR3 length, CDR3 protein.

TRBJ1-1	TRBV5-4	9	ASRAGAEAF
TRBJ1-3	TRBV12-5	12	ASGRGGSGNTIY
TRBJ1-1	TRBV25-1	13	ASSERVGRGTEAF
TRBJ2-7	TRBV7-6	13	ASSSTSGGAVEQY
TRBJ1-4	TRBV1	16	TSTIECRDRGFNEKLF
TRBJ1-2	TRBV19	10	ASNEGDYGYT
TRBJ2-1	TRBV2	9	ASGHYNEQF
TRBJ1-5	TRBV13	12	ASSLQGRSQPQH
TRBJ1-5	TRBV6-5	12	ASSLDWRGQPQH
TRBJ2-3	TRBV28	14	ASSLGGGGLGDTQY
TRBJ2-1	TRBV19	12	ASSRGGFVNEQF
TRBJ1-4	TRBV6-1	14	ASSDGKGFPNEKLF
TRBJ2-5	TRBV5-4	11	ASSHTLGETQY
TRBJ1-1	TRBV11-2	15	ASSFYGQGAMNTEAF
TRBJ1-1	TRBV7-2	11	ASSYTWNTEAF
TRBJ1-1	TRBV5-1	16	ASSLWAPEVTPLTEAF
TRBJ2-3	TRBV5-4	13	ASRWGSGSTDTQY
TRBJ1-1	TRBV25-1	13	ASSANRGPNTEAF
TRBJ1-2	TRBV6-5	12	ASSAYRGNYGYT
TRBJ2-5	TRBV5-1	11	ASSPGQGETQY
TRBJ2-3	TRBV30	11	AYSGVSTDTQY
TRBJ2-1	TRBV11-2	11	ASSLVLAGEQF
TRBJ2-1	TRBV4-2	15	ASSSAPSGRPYNEQF
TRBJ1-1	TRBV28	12	ASSSSGGHTEAF
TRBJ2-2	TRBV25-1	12	ASRSLDLTGELF
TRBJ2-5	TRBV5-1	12	ASSLGGGQETQY
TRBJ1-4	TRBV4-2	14	ASSQDTIGQNEKLF